This entry features one T cell receptor beta chain sequence. CDR1 SGHAT and CDR2 FQNNGV come from the germline V gene. The CDR3 is 19 amino acids. Unmatched junction bases numbered 8, after V lost 1 base and J lost 0 bases. The data are from a study of blood T cell repertoires in COVID-19. TCRdb's table, derived via immunoSEQ multiplex PCR, lists solely in-frame clones and lacks some. The sample yields about 160,000 clones, about 85% seen once. What was sequenced was peripheral blood. The rearrangement joins TRBV11-2 to TRBJ2-1; the match to TRBD2 covers 11 bases. The clonotype was recovered from a woman aged 45-60 years with COVID-19, enrolled during active disease. In nucleotides, the CDR3 is TGTGCCAGCAGCTTAGGGTCTAGCGGGGGGTATATCTCCTACAATGAGCAGTTCTTC. This sequence encodes CASSLGSSGGYISYNEQFF.